These 8 T cell receptor beta chains share one sample of origin, sequenced in a study of monozygotic twins with inflammatory bowel disease. TCRdb re-called the 5' RACE reads; every CDR3 protein appears as one record, without DNA. The table lists about 210,000 distinct CDR3 sequences. The sequenced sample was blood. These TCRs come from a human donor with ulcerative colitis or Crohn's disease, or a healthy co-twin of an affected twin (not recorded which).

V is TRBV11-2 and J is TRBJ1-1; the TCRdb call, TRBD1, lacks DNA for checking. The CDR3 has 15 residues. Germline CDR1 is SGHAT and CDR2 is FQNNGV. The CDR3 protein is CASSTPRQANTEAFF.

The CDR3 is CSAGTLGNEQFF. V and J are TRBV20-1 and TRBJ2-1; checking the TCRdb D call of TRBD1 is not possible without DNA. Germline V gene data show CDR1 as DFQATT and CDR2 as SNEGSKA (reference sequence). The CDR3 has 12 amino acids.

The rearrangement links TRBV20-1 to TRBJ1-5. Germline V gene sequence: CDR1 DFQATT, CDR2 SNEGSKA (reference sequence). The length of the CDR3 is 12 residues. The CDR3 is CSASQHNQPQHF.

The chain links TRBV20-1 to TRBJ2-3; the TCRdb call, TRBD1, lacks DNA for checking. CDR3 length: 14 residues. Germline CDR1 and CDR2: DFQATT and SNEGSKA (reference sequence). The CDR3 spells CSVDSDTNTDTQYF.

The chain recombines TRBV4-1 with TRBJ1-1. The germline gives CDR1 MGHRA, CDR2 YSYEKL. The CDR3 is 15 amino acids. This chain's CDR3 is CASSQVEGGNTEAFF.

V gene TRBV5-5 combines with J gene TRBJ1-2; TCRdb returns TRBD1, unconfirmable since there is no DNA. The CDR3 is 14 residues long. Germline CDR1 is SGHKS and CDR2 is YYEKEE (reference sequence). The chain's CDR3 is CASSFPTEPYGYTF.

This chain uses TRBV7-9 with TRBJ1-1. The CDR3 sequence is 13 residues long. Per germline, CDR1 SEHNR and CDR2 FQNEAQ (reference sequence). CDR3 in amino acids: CASSFNPNTEAFF.

The chain links TRBV20-1 to TRBJ2-7. Germline values: CDR1 DFQATT, CDR2 SNEGSKA (reference sequence). The CDR3 is made up of 13 amino acids. CDR3 protein: CSARTPLGYEQYF.